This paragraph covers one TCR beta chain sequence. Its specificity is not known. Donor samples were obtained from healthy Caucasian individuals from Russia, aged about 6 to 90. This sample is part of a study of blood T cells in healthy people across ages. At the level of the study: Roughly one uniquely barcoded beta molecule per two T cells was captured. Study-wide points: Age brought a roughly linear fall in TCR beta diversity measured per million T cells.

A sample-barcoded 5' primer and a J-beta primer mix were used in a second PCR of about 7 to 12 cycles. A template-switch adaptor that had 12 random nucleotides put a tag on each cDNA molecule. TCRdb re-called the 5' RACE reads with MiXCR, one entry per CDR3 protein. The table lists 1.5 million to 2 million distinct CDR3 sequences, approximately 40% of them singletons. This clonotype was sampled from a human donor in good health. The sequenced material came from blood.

The CDR3 DNA follows: TGTGCCAGCAGTTCAGGGGCAACGGGGGCCAACGTCCTGACTTTC. Residues: CASSSGATGANVLTF. This rearrangement joins TRBV28 to TRBJ2-6; a possible D gene is TRBD1 (6 bases). Trimming left V 4 bases short and J 4 bases short, with 11 bases between. From germline, CDR1 is MDHEN and CDR2 SYDVKM. The CDR3 consists of 15 residues.